One TCR beta chain is described in this entry. This clone was observed a single time. The clone's antigen remains unknown. Base qualities were left out, and no much larger clone turns up one base away. These data are taken from a study of T cells in tuberculosis (dated by TCRdb to between 2017 and 2018). Turning to the overall study: In the study, CD1B tetramers and high-throughput TCR immunosequencing were combined to characterize T cells specific for the mycobacterial lipid antigen glucose monomycolate (GMM). PBMC from active tuberculosis patients were archived either before standard anti-tuberculosis treatment began or within 7 days of its start. A South African clinical cohort compared IGRA-negative adolescents, IGRA-positive adolescents with latent tuberculosis and adults with active tuberculosis, over eight per group. General findings and caveats noted by the study authors: Which clinical samples got chosen depended on the availability of cryopreserved specimens, and the active tuberculosis cases were adults, whereas the controls were adolescents. A classifier using the diverse GMM-specific repertoire reached about 90% accuracy (AUROC about 0.9), compared with approximately 70% accuracy using GEM motif frequencies. Compared with IGRA-negative controls, TCR-alpha repertoires from active tuberculosis had smaller mean NN-distances to GMM-specific TCRs, which suggests clonal expansion of these TCRs. The smaller NN-distances were partly driven by shorter CDR3-alpha lengths in active tuberculosis patients, and the difference for TCR-beta did not reach statistical significance.

According to the study, the label for this sample's time point signals: new active TB diagnosis, blood taken before or within 7 days of starting treatment. Patients with active tuberculosis were defined as newly diagnosed, HIV-seronegative South African adults aged 18 years or older. Confirmation of active tuberculosis was based on positive sputum smear microscopy and/or a positive M. tuberculosis culture. Immunosequencing was performed on unsorted cryopreserved PBMC and covered 100,000 or so T cells per clinical donor on average. The immunoSEQ multiplex PCR assay was used to generate TCR libraries, with TCR-beta and/or TCR-alpha/delta assays applied to each sample. Amplified TCR libraries were sequenced on the Illumina high-throughput platform. The paper's processing steps were these. Clustering and dimensionality reduction relied on pairwise TCRdist distances among GMM-specific receptors from T cells that were either sorted ex vivo or expanded in vitro. Each clinical repertoire received a mean NN-distance score, defined as the average TCRdist to the nearest 10% of tetramer-positive reference sequences. GEM TCR motif frequency was calculated as the fraction of unique TCRs that matched known GEM sequences by V/J usage and CDR3 length. Linear discriminant analysis with leave-one-out cross-validation, implemented in scikit-learn, was used to classify active tuberculosis. TCRdb mirrors the immuneACCESS table, restricted to in-frame sequences. Some clones are absent from its copies; in checked studies, under half trace to an unresolved V gene, and the reason for the others is unknown. Clone size and V and J calls were adopted from that table, with D and trimming inferred from the DNA. In all, the sample holds roughly 35,000 clones, and 92% of those were seen once. Together, the top ten hold about 7.7% of the sample.

As encoded in the germline V gene, CDR1 is SNHLY while CDR2 is FYNNEI. The CDR3, from cysteine to phenylalanine, totals 16 residues. Left in the record is the CDR3 DNA by itself, 48 bases read in frame from the first base. A distance of 14 bases separates the germline ends of V and J, which lose 0 bases and 3 bases respectively. This material consisted of PBMCs, taken at tuberculosis diagnosis. The chain uses TRBV2 and TRBJ1-1; a tentative D match to TRBD1 spans 5 bases. This receptor was taken from an adult with tuberculosis. Some clones in this sample may be carry-over from other donors' samples. The CDR3 here reads CASSEAGLGGDTEAFF. The DNA is as follows: TGTGCCAGCAGTGAAGCGGGCCTGGGGGGGGACACTGAAGCTTTCTTT. Extended through the reference TRBV2 and TRBJ1-1 proteins, this CDR3 yields the full variable domain: EPEVTQTPSHQVTQMGQEVILRCVPISNHLYFYWYRQILGQKVEFLVSFYNNEISEKSEIFDDQFSVERPDGSNFTLKIRSTKLEDSAMYFCASSEAGLGGDTEAFFGQGTRLTVV.